Below, 10 T cell receptor beta chains from the same sample are listed, as sequenced in a study of T cell responses to AZD1222 COVID-19 vaccine. The method was immunoSEQ multiplex PCR; TCRdb's version includes in-frame clones alone and lacks a portion of them. The data contain 200,000 to 300,000 clones, approximately 93% of them singletons. The material sequenced was peripheral blood, taken on day 0 of AZD1222 vaccination. These receptors were taken from an adult in good health.

This chain joins TRBV5-4 and TRBJ2-5; TRBD1 might be the D (6 bases). This CDR3 is built from 14 residues. The germline V gene has CDR1 SGHNT and CDR2 YYREEE (reference sequence). Trimming removed 4 bases at V and 1 base at J, with 11 bases between. CDR3 residues: CASSAQGTQETQYF. CDR3 nucleotides: TGTGCCAGCAGCGCTCAGGGGACCCAAGAGACCCAGTACTTC.

This clone appeared once. The chain couples TRBV5-1 to TRBJ2-5; D is uncertain. The V end was cut by 2 bases, the J end by 2 bases, with 10 bases between. The CDR3 covers 14 residues. In germline, CDR1 is SGHRS, CDR2 YFSETQ. CDR3 sequence (DNA): TGCGCCAGCAGCTTAGGGCCCGTGCAAGAGACCCAGTACTTC. Protein product: CASSLGPVQETQYF.

CDR3 nucleotide sequence: TGTGCCAGTAGTGGGGGGACTCGTTTTGTCTCGGGAACTAATGAAAAACTGTTTTTT. Its protein product is CASSGGTRFVSGTNEKLFF. The chain recombines TRBV19 with TRBJ1-4, with a weak D call TRBD1 (5 bases). Per the germline V gene, CDR1 is LNHDA and CDR2 is SQIVND (reference sequence). This CDR3 is built from 19 residues. V was shortened by 5 bases and J by 1 base, with 23 bases between the two germline ends. Based on the CDR3 plus reference TRBV19 and TRBJ1-4, the full variable domain is DGGITQSPKYLFRKEGQNVTLSCEQNLNHDAMYWYRQDPGQGLRLIYYSQIVNDFQKGDIAEGYSVSREKKESFPLTVTSAQKNPTAFYLCASSGGTRFVSGTNEKLFFGSGTQLSVL.

This clone has only a few counts. V is TRBV28 and J is TRBJ1-5; D is unclear. Between the trimmed V and J ends, which lost 3 bases and 3 bases, there was a span of 21 bases. Germline V gene data show CDR1 as MDHEN and CDR2 as SYDVKM. The CDR3 spans 18 residues. The CDR3 here is CASSFRFGSRKDNQPQHF. The CDR3 nucleotides read TGTGCCAGCAGTTTTAGGTTCGGCAGCCGAAAGGACAATCAGCCCCAGCATTTT.

This chain uses TRBV19 with TRBJ2-7, with 12 bases that match TRBD2. V lost 4 bases, J lost 2 bases, and 3 bases stayed unmatched. Germline values: CDR1 LNHDA, CDR2 SQIVND (reference sequence). This CDR3 is 15 amino acids long. Here the CDR3 DNA reads TGTGCCAGTAGTACTGGACTAGCGGGGCCCTACGAGCAGTACTTC. It encodes CASSTGLAGPYEQYF.

V usage is TRBV7-9 and J usage is TRBJ2-1; 10 bases map to TRBD2. The CDR3 is made up of 12 amino acids. Germline-derived CDR1 and CDR2 are SEHNR and FQNEAQ (reference sequence). Trimming cost V 8 bases and J 10 bases; bases outside gene matches: 5. CDR3 loop: CASGLAATEQFF. CDR3 sequence (DNA): TGTGCCAGCGGACTAGCGGCGACCGAGCAGTTCTTC.

The chain joins TRBV7-9 to TRBJ2-7, with TRBD1 identical over 10 bases. Trimming removed 5 bases from V and 7 bases from J; junction bases left unmatched: 8. CDR3 size: 14 residues. CDR1 SEHNR and CDR2 FQNEAQ come from the germline V gene (reference sequence). The CDR3 here is CASSLRQGAREQYF. CDR3 in DNA: TGTGCCAGCAGCCTCCGACAGGGGGCGCGGGAGCAGTACTTC.

This chain joins TRBV19 and TRBJ1-2, with 8 bases that match TRBD1. The CDR3 covers 14 residues. The junction had 5 bases not matched to a gene; V was cut back by 3 bases and J by 5 bases. In germline, CDR1 is LNHDA, CDR2 SQIVND (reference sequence). The CDR3 loop is CASSINTGGYGYTF. In DNA, the CDR3 is TGTGCCAGTAGTATTAATACAGGGGGATATGGCTACACCTTC.

The V and J genes are TRBV30 and TRBJ2-6; no firm D call. Germline V gene sequence: CDR1 GTSNPN, CDR2 SVGIG (reference sequence). The V and J ends lost 5 bases and 4 bases respectively, with 6 bases between them. CDR3 length equals 12 residues. CDR3 loop: CAWGPGANVLTF. In DNA, the CDR3 is TGTGCCTGGGGGCCCGGGGCCAACGTCCTGACTTTC. Complete variable domain (other parts from reference TRBV30 and TRBJ2-6): SQTIHQWPATLVQPVGSPLSLECTVEGTSNPNLYWYRQAAGRGLQLLFYSVGIGQISSEVPQNLSASRPQDRQFILSSKKLLLSDSGFYLCAWGPGANVLTFGAGSRLTVL.

The chain carries TRBV11-2 and TRBJ2-3; possibly TRBD1 or TRBD2 for D (5 bases each). The ends were cut back, 5 bases at V and 1 base at J, with 13 bases in the middle. Germline-derived CDR1 and CDR2 are SGHAT and FQNNGV. The CDR3 extends over 15 amino acids. CDR3 DNA: TGTGCCAGCAGCGACGGGACGCTAGGCACAGATACGCAGTATTTT. Translation gives CASSDGTLGTDTQYF. Full variable domain (missing parts from reference TRBV11-2 and TRBJ2-3): EAGVAQSPRYKIIEKRQSVAFWCNPISGHATLYWYQQILGQGPKLLIQFQNNGVVDDSQLPKDRFSAERLKGVDSTLKIQPAKLEDSAVYLCASSDGTLGTDTQYFGPGTRLTVL.